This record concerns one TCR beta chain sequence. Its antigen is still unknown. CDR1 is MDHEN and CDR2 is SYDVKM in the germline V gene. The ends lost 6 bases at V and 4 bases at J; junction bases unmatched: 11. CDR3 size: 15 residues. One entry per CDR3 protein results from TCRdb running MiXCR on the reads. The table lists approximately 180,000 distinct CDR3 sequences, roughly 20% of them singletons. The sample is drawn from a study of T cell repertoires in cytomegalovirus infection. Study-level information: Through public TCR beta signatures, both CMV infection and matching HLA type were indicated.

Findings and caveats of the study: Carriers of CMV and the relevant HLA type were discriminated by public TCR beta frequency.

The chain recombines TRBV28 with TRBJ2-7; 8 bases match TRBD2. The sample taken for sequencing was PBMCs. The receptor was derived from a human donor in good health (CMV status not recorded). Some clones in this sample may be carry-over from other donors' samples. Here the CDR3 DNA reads TGTGCCAGCAGATTAGGCCGGGGGGGGAGTTACGAGCAGTACTTC. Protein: CASRLGRGGSYEQYF.